One and the same sample provided the 6 T cell receptor beta chains below, sequenced in a study of Ad26.COV2.S vaccination and SARS-CoV-2 variants. Here immunoSEQ multiplex PCR was the method, and the copy in TCRdb shows in-frame clones only, minus some. The sample has some 520,000 clones, about 83% seen once. The treatment: around 19 received Ad26.COV2.S at low or high dose, single or two shots; 5 received placebo; per-sample allocation not given. Following the first vaccine or placebo injection, samples were taken on day 63. This specimen consisted of peripheral blood, obtained in a trial of Ad26.COV2.S vaccine versus placebo. The receptors were sampled from a person aged 18-65 years who received the Ad26.COV2.S COVID-19 vaccine or a placebo.

V gene TRBV28 combines with J gene TRBJ1-3, with a tentative D call TRBD1 (5 bases). This CDR3 region has 13 residues. The V gene lost 3 bases and the J gene lost 8 bases, with 11 bases spanning the gap. Germline values: CDR1 MDHEN, CDR2 SYDVKM. Written as DNA, the CDR3 is TGTGCCAGCAGTTTCCAGGGAGTAGACACCATATATTTT. The encoded protein is CASSFQGVDTIYF.

In DNA, the CDR3 is TGTGCCTGGAGTGAGGGGGGATATGCAGATACGCAGTATTTT. Translating it yields CAWSEGGYADTQYF. The chain uses TRBV30 and TRBJ2-3, with D perhaps given as TRBD1 or TRBD2 (6 bases each). The germline V and J ends were trimmed by 1 base and 4 bases, with 12 bases remaining between them. Germline CDR1 is GTSNPN and CDR2 is SVGIG (reference sequence). The CDR3 sequence is 14 residues long. The full variable domain, with the rest looked up from reference TRBV30 and TRBJ2-3, is SQTIHQWPATLVQPVGSPLSLECTVEGTSNPNLYWYRQAAGRGLQLLFYSVGIGQISSEVPQNLSASRPQDRQFILSSKKLLLSDSGFYLCAWSEGGYADTQYFGPGTRLTVL.

This clone was counted a single time. This chain joins TRBV5-8 and TRBJ2-5; D perhaps matches TRBD2 (5 bases). Trimming shortened V by 4 bases and J by 5 bases, and 12 bases separated the two germline ends. Germline CDR1 SGHTS, CDR2 YDEGEE. CDR3 length: 13 amino acids. The CDR3 DNA reads TGTGCCAGCAGCCATGGGAGTTTGGAGACCCAGTACTTC. Translating gives CASSHGSLETQYF.

A few counts support this clone. The V call is TRBV3-1 (or the pseudogene TRBV3-2), the J call TRBJ2-1; the D is unclear. The V gene's germline CDR1 is LGHDT and CDR2 YNNKEL (reference sequence). The germline V and J ends were trimmed by 4 bases and 9 bases, with 13 bases remaining between them. The CDR3 loop spans 13 amino acids. The CDR3 DNA sequence: TGTGCCAGCAGCCCCCTCCTACGAGTTGAGCAGTTCTTC. The encoded protein is CASSPLLRVEQFF.

The gene calls are TRBV2 and TRBJ2-3; tentative D call: TRBD1 (5 bases). The CDR3 is made up of 17 amino acids. The V end lost 6 bases, the J end lost 0 bases, and 19 bases lay between the germline ends. The germline gives CDR1 SNHLY, CDR2 FYNNEI. CDR3 in amino acids: CASRPPLQGLSTDTQYF. In DNA, the CDR3 is TGTGCCAGCAGACCACCCCTCCAGGGCCTCAGCACAGATACGCAGTATTTT.

The V and J genes are TRBV15 and TRBJ1-1; D is unresolved. The germline V gene has CDR1 LNHNV and CDR2 YYDKDF (reference sequence). V shed 7 bases and J shed 1 base, with 10 bases lying between them. The CDR3 is 13 residues long. The CDR3 sequence: CATKTDPNTEAFF. DNA for the CDR3: TGTGCCACCAAAACAGACCCGAACACTGAAGCTTTCTTT.